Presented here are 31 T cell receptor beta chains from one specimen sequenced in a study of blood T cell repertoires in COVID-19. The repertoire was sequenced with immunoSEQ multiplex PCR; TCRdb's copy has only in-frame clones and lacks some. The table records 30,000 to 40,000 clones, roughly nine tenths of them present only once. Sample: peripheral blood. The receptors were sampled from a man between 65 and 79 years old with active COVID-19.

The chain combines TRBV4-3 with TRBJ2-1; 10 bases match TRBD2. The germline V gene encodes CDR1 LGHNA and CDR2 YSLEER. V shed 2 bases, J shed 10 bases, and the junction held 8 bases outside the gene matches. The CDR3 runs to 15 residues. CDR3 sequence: CASSQLAGDVEEQFF. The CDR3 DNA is TGCGCCAGCAGCCAACTAGCGGGAGATGTCGAGGAGCAGTTCTTC.

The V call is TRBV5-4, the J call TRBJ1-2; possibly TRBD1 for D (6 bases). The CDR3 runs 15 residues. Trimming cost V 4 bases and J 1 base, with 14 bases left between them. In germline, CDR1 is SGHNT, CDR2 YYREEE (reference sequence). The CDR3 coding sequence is TGTGCCAGCAGCCTCCAGACAGGTCGTAACTATGGCTACACCTTC. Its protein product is CASSLQTGRNYGYTF.

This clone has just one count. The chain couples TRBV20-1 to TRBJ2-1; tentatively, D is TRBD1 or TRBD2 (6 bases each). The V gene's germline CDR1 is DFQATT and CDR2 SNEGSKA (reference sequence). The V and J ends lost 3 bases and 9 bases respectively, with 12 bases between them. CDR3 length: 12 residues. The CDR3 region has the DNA TGCAGTGCTAGTGGGGGGCTTGTTGAGCAGTTCTTC. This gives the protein CSASGGLVEQFF.

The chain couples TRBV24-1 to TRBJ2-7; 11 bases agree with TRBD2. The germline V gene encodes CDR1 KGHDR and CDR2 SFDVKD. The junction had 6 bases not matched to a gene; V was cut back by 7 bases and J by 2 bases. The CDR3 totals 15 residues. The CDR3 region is CATSKTSGSTYEQYF. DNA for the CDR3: TGTGCCACCAGCAAAACTAGCGGGAGTACCTACGAGCAGTACTTC.

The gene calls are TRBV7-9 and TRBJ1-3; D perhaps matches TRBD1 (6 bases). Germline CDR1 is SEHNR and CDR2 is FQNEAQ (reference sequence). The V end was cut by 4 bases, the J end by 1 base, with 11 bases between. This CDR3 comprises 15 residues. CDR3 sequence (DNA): TGTGCCAGCAGCTCCAGGGGTCGGTCTGGAAACACCATATATTTT. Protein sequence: CASSSRGRSGNTIYF.

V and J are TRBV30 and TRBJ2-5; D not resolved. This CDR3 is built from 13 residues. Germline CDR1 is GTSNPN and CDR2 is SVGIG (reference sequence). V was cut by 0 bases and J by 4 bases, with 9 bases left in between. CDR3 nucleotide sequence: TGTGCCTGGAGTGTACTCGGGTCAGAGACCCAGTACTTC. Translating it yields CAWSVLGSETQYF.

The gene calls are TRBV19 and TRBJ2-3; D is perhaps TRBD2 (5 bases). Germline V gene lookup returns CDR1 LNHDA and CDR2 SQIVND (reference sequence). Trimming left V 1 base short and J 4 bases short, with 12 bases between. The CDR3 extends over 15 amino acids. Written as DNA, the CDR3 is TGTGCCAGTAGTATAGCGGGGAACGGGCCAGATACGCAGTATTTT. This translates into CASSIAGNGPDTQYF.

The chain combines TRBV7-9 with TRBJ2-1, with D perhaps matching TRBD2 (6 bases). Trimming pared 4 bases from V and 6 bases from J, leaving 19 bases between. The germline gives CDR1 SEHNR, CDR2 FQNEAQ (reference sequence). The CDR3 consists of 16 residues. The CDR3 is CASSSSGTVTINEQFF. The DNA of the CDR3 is TGTGCCAGCAGCTCATCCGGGACTGTCACTATCAATGAGCAGTTCTTC.

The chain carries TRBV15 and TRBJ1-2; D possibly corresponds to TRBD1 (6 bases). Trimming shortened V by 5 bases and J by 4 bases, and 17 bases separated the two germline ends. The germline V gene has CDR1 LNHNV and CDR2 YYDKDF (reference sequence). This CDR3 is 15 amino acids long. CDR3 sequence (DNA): TGTGCCACCAGCGCCCGACAGGAGGCCCTCTATGGCTACACCTTC. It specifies CATSARQEALYGYTF.

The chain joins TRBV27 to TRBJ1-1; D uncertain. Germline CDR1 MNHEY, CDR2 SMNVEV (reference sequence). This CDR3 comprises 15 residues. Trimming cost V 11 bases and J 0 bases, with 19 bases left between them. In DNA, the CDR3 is TGTGCCCTTGATGTTGCAGATTTCATGAACACTGAAGCTTTCTTT. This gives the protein CALDVADFMNTEAFF.

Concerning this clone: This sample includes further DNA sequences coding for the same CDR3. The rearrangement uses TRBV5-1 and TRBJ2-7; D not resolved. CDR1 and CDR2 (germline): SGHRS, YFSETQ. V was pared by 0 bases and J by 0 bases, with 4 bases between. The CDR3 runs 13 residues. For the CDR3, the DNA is TGCGCCAGCAGCTTGGCAGGCTCCTACGAGCAGTACTTC. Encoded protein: CASSLAGSYEQYF.

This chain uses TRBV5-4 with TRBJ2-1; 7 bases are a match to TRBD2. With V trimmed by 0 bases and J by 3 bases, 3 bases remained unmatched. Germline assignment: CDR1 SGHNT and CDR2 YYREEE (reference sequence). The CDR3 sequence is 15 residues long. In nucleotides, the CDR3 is TGTGCCAGCAGCTTGGGGACTAGGAGCTACAATGAGCAGTTCTTC. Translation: CASSLGTRSYNEQFF.

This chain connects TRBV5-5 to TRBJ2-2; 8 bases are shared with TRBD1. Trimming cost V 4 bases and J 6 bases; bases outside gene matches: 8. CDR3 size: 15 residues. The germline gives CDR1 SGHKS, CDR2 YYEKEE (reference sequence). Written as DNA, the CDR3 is TGTGCCAGCAGCGGAGGACAGGGTCGGTCCGGGGAGCTGTTTTTT. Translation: CASSGGQGRSGELFF.

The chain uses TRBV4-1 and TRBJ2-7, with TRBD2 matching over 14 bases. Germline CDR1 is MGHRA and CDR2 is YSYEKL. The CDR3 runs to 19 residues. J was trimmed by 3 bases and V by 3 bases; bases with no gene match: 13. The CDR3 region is CASSQVGGAGTSGSYEQYF. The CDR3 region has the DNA TGCGCCAGCAGCCAGGTCGGGGGAGCCGGGACTAGCGGGAGCTACGAGCAGTACTTC.

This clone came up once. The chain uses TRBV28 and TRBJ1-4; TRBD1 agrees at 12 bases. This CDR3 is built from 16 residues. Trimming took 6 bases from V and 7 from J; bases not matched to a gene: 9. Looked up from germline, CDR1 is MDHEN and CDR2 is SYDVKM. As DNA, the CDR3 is TGTGCCAGCAGCCCGCCGGGACAGGGGGCTGGTGAAAAACTGTTTTTT. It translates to CASSPPGQGAGEKLFF.

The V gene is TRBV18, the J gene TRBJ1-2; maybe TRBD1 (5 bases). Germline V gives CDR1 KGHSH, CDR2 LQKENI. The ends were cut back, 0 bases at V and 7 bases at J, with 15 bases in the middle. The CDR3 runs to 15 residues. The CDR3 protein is CASSPPGGRTGGYTF. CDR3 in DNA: TGTGCCAGCTCACCACCGGGGGGGAGAACGGGTGGCTACACCTTC.

CDR3 loop: CASSPRTGGWSPLHF. DNA for the CDR3: TGTGCCAGCAGCCCCAGGACAGGGGGCTGGTCACCCCTCCACTTT. This chain connects TRBV9 to TRBJ1-6, with TRBD1 matching 11 bases. The length of the CDR3 is 15 residues. The junction had 7 bases not matched to a gene; V was cut back by 4 bases and J by 10 bases. In germline, CDR1 is SGDLS, CDR2 YYNGEE.

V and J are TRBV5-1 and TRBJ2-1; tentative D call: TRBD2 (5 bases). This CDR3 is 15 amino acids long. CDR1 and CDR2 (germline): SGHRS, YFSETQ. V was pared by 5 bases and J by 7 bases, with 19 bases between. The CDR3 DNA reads TGCGCCAGCAGTCTAGCCGGGCAGGCTGGGAATGAGCAGTTCTTC. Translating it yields CASSLAGQAGNEQFF.

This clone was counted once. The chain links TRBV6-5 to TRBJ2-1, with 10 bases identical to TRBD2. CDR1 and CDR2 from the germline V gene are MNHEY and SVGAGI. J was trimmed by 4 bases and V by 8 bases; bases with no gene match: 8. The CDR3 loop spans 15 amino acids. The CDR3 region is CASGDPGLAYNEQFF. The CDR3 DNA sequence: TGTGCCAGCGGGGATCCGGGACTAGCGTACAATGAGCAGTTCTTC.

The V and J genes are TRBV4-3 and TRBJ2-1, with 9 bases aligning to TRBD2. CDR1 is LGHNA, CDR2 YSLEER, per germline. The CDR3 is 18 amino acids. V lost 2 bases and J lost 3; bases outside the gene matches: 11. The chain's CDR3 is CASSQRTLASGNYNEQFF. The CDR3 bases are TGCGCCAGCAGCCAACGGACTTTGGCTAGCGGGAACTACAATGAGCAGTTCTTC.

CDR3 bases: TGTGCTAGTGTCGCCGGACAGCGGCACTCCTACGAGCAGTACTTC. Residues: CASVAGQRHSYEQYF. V usage is TRBV12-5 and J usage is TRBJ2-7; TRBD1 might be the D (6 bases). Germline assignment: CDR1 LGHNT and CDR2 FRNRAP. The CDR3 length is 15 residues. Trimming took off 7 bases at V and 0 bases at J, with 16 bases between the two ends.

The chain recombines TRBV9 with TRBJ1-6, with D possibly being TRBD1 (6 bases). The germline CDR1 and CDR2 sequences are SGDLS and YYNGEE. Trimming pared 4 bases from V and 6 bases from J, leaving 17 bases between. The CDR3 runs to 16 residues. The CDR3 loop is CASSPPGELGNSPLHF. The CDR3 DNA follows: TGTGCCAGCAGCCCCCCAGGGGAGTTGGGTAATTCACCCCTCCACTTT.

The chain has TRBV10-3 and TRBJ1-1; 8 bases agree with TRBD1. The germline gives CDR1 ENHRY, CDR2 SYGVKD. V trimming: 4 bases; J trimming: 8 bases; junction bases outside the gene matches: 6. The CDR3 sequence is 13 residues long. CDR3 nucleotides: TGTGCCATCAGTGGGACAGGGTTGGACGAAGCTTTCTTT. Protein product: CAISGTGLDEAFF.

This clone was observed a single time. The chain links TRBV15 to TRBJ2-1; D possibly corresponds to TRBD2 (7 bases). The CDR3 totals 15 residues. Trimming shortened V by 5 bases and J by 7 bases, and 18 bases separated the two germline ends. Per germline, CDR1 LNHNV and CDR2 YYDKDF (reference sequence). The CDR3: CATSQERGGANEQFF. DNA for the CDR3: TGTGCCACCAGCCAGGAGAGGGGGGGGGCAAATGAGCAGTTCTTC.

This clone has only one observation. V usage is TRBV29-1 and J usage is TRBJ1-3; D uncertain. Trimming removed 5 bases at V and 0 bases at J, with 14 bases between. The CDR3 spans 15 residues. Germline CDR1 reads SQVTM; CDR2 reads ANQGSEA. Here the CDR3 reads CSVSRQMSSGNTIYF. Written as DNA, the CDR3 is TGCAGCGTTAGCCGACAAATGAGCTCTGGAAACACCATATATTTT.

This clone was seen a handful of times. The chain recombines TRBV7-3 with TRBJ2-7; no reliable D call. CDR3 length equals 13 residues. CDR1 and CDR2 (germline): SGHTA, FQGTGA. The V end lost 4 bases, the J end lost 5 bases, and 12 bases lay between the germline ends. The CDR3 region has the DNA TGTGCCAGCAGCTCCACGCGGTCCGACGAGCAGTACTTC. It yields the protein CASSSTRSDEQYF.

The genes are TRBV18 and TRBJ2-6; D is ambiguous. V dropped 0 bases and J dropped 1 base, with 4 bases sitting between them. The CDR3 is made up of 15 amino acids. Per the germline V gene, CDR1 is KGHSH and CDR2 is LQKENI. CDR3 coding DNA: TGTGCCAGCTCACCACCGAGGTCTGGGGCCAACGTCCTGACTTTC. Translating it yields CASSPPRSGANVLTF.

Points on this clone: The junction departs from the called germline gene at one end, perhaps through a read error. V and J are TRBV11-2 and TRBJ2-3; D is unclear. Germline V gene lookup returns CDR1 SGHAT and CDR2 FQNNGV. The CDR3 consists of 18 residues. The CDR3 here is CASSLDKVVRAQHRYAVF. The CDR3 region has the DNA TGTGCCAGCAGCTTAGATAAGGTTGTACGAGCACAACACAGATACGCAGTATTT.

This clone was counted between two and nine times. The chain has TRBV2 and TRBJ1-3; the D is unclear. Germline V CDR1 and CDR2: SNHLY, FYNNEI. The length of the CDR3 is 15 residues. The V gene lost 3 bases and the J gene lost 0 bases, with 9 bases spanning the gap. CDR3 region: CASSDVKYSGNTIYF. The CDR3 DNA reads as TGTGCCAGCAGTGATGTAAAATACTCTGGAAACACCATATATTTT.

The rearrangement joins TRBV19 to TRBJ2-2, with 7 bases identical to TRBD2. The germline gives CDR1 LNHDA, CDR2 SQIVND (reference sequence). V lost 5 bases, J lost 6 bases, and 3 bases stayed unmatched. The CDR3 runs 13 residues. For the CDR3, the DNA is TGTGCCAGTAGTGTCGGGAGGTCCGGGGAGCTGTTTTTT. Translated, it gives CASSVGRSGELFF.

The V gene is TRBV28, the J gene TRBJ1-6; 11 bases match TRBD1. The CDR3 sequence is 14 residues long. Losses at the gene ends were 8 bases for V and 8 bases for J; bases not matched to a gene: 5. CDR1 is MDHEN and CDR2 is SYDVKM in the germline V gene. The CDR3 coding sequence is TGTGCCAGCTTACCGGGACAGGGGGATTCACCCCTCCACTTT. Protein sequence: CASLPGQGDSPLHF.